Shown below are 22 T cell receptor beta chains from a single sample sequenced in a study of blood T cell repertoires in COVID-19. This table comes from immunoSEQ multiplex PCR, and its TCRdb copy is limited to in-frame clones, with some not included. The sample has approximately 240,000 clones; approximately 82% are singletons. Input material: peripheral blood. The source is an elderly woman with active or convalescent COVID-19.

This sequence joins TRBV9 and TRBJ2-1, with 7 bases matching TRBD2. Germline values: CDR1 SGDLS, CDR2 YYNGEE. Trimming removed 0 bases from V and 7 bases from J; junction bases left unmatched: 7. The CDR3 contains 15 residues. For the CDR3, the DNA is TGTGCCAGCAGCGTAGTTGGACTAGTGACAAATGAGCAGTTCTTC. Translated, it gives CASSVVGLVTNEQFF.

The V gene is TRBV3-1 (or the pseudogene TRBV3-2), the J gene TRBJ1-1, with D possibly being TRBD1 (5 bases). The ends were cut back, 4 bases at V and 4 bases at J, with 13 bases in the middle. CDR3 size: 14 residues. Looked up from germline, CDR1 is LGHDT and CDR2 is YNNKEL (reference sequence). As DNA, the CDR3 is TGTGCCAGCAGCCCCCCCGGGGGGGGCACTGAAGCTTTCTTT. It encodes CASSPPGGGTEAFF.

This clone was counted a few times. V is TRBV4-2 and J is TRBJ1-4; 7 nucleotides agree with TRBD1. The J segment lost 4 bases and the V segment lost 1 base, leaving 6 bases of the junction unmatched. Germline CDR1 is LGHNA and CDR2 is YNFKEQ. The CDR3 contains 16 residues. CDR3 in DNA: TGTGCCAGCAGCCAAGGCTTACAGGGGTTTAATGAAAAACTGTTTTTT. Its protein is CASSQGLQGFNEKLFF.

The chain joins TRBV5-1 to TRBJ2-2, with 7 bases matching TRBD1. The CDR3 consists of 14 residues. The V gene end was trimmed by 0 bases and the J gene end by 7 bases; junction bases not matched to a gene: 3. The V gene's germline CDR1 is SGHRS and CDR2 YFSETQ. CDR3 amino acids: CASSLAGGRGELFF. CDR3 nucleotide sequence: TGCGCCAGCAGCTTGGCAGGGGGACGCGGGGAGCTGTTTTTT.

The chain joins TRBV6-1 to TRBJ1-5; D is uncertain. V was shortened by 0 bases and J by 10 bases, with 13 bases between the two germline ends. The CDR3 is made up of 14 amino acids. The germline V gene encodes CDR1 MNHNS and CDR2 SASEGT. In DNA, the CDR3 is TGTGCCAGCAGTGAAGCGTCCGGTCGAGAACCCCAGCATTTT. This codes for CASSEASGREPQHF.

The V and J genes are TRBV9 and TRBJ2-1, with 7 positions matching TRBD2. Trimming cost V 4 bases and J 9 bases; bases outside gene matches: 7. In germline, CDR1 is SGDLS, CDR2 YYNGEE. This CDR3 contains 13 residues. The CDR3 nucleotides read TGTGCCAGCAGCCCCCGCCTAGCGGCTGAGCAGTTCTTC. Protein sequence: CASSPRLAAEQFF.

The rearrangement uses TRBV12-3 or TRBV12-4 and TRBJ1-5; a weak D match, TRBD1 (5 bases). Trimming shortened V by 2 bases and J by 4 bases, and 6 bases separated the two germline ends. This CDR3 contains 13 residues. The CDR3 region is CASSLQGNQPQHF. CDR3 bases: TGTGCCAGCAGTTTACAGGGAAATCAGCCCCAGCATTTT.

J is TRBJ1-2 and V is TRBV4-1; weak D call: TRBD1 (6 bases). Trimming left V 7 bases short and J 3 bases short, with 24 bases between. This CDR3 is built from 17 residues. Per germline, CDR1 MGHRA and CDR2 YSYEKL. In DNA, the CDR3 is TGCGCCAGCACCTCACGACGGGAAACAGGGAACCACTATGGCTACACCTTC. It specifies CASTSRRETGNHYGYTF.

The rearrangement joins TRBV5-4 to TRBJ2-5, with a tentative D call TRBD1 (5 bases). The CDR3 totals 15 residues. In germline, CDR1 is SGHNT, CDR2 YYREEE (reference sequence). Trimming shortened V by 0 bases and J by 3 bases, and 12 bases separated the two germline ends. The CDR3 sequence is CASSLGQRNEETQYF. The CDR3 DNA reads as TGTGCCAGCAGCTTGGGACAGAGAAACGAAGAGACCCAGTACTTC.

This clone appeared a single time. The J gene is TRBJ2-5, the V gene TRBV9; D may be TRBD2 (6 bases). Germline CDR1 is SGDLS and CDR2 is YYNGEE. The V and J ends lost 4 bases and 5 bases respectively, with 15 bases between them. The CDR3 loop spans 14 amino acids. CDR3 in amino acids: CASSPRLGLETQYF. The CDR3 nucleotides are TGTGCCAGCAGCCCAAGACTAGGGTTGGAGACCCAGTACTTC.

This clone was counted between two and nine times. This chain uses TRBV10-2 with TRBJ2-7; D not resolved. The CDR3 spans 13 residues. Trimming removed 6 bases from V and 1 base from J, with 10 bases in between. Per germline, CDR1 WSHSY and CDR2 SAAADI. CDR3 DNA: TGCGCCAGCAGGGCAACAGATTCCTACGAGCAGTACTTC. As protein: CASRATDSYEQYF.

The sample holds one count of this clone. The chain links TRBV5-4 to TRBJ2-5; maybe TRBD2 (6 bases). V dropped 0 bases and J dropped 0 bases, with 12 bases sitting between them. Germline V gene sequence: CDR1 SGHNT, CDR2 YYREEE (reference sequence). The CDR3 has 16 amino acids. This chain's CDR3 is CASSLGGTAYQETQYF. DNA of the CDR3: TGTGCCAGCAGCTTGGGCGGGACGGCCTACCAAGAGACCCAGTACTTC.

This chain links TRBV10-3 with TRBJ2-6; perhaps TRBD2 as D (5 bases). This CDR3 has 16 amino acids. The V end lost 6 bases, the J end lost 2 bases, and 14 bases lay between the germline ends. The V gene's germline CDR1 is ENHRY and CDR2 SYGVKD. As DNA, the CDR3 is TGTGCCATCAGATCAACGGGGATTGCTGGGGCCAACGTCCTGACTTTC. Translating gives CAIRSTGIAGANVLTF.

The chain is built from TRBV6-5 and TRBJ2-2, with 8 nucleotides matching TRBD2. Germline V CDR1 and CDR2: MNHEY, SVGAGI. CDR3 length: 16 amino acids. V was clipped by 4 bases and J by 1 base; unmatched bases: 5. DNA for the CDR3: TGTGCCAGCAGTTCCTATGCGGGAGGGAACACCGGGGAGCTGTTTTTT. Protein: CASSSYAGGNTGELFF.

The chain joins TRBV24-1 to TRBJ2-2, with TRBD1 matching 7 bases. Germline CDR1 KGHDR, CDR2 SFDVKD. This CDR3 spans 15 amino acids. V dropped 4 bases and J dropped 5; count of bases not matched to a gene: 6. CDR3 DNA sequence: TGTGCCACCAGTGAACAAGACAGGGTGACCGGGGAGCTGTTTTTT. It encodes CATSEQDRVTGELFF.

The chain recombines TRBV25-1 with TRBJ1-5; perhaps TRBD1 as D (5 bases). The CDR3 length is 14 residues. Germline CDR1 MGHDK, CDR2 SYGVNS. V shed 5 bases and J shed 2 bases, with 10 bases lying between them. The CDR3 region has the DNA TGTGCCAGCAGTCCAGGGTCGGGCAATCAGCCCCAGCATTTT. Its protein product is CASSPGSGNQPQHF.

In the case of this clone: The same CDR3 also results from other DNA sequences found in this sample. The rearrangement links TRBV11-2 to TRBJ1-1, with D possibly TRBD1 on 5 matching bases. The V end lost 0 bases, the J end lost 1 base, and 9 bases lay between the germline ends. The germline CDR1 and CDR2 sequences are SGHAT and FQNNGV. This CDR3 is 15 amino acids long. CDR3 in DNA: TGTGCCAGCAGCTTAGAGCCAGGGCCGAACACTGAAGCTTTCTTT. This encodes CASSLEPGPNTEAFF.

The chain links TRBV5-1 to TRBJ2-5; 15 bases map to TRBD2. The CDR3 contains 21 residues. The V gene end was trimmed by 0 bases and the J gene end by 2 bases; junction bases not matched to a gene: 14. The V gene's germline CDR1 is SGHRS and CDR2 YFSETQ. CDR3 nucleotides: TGCGCCAGCAGCTTGGCACTCGGGACTAGCGGGAGGCGTGGGAGTCAAGAGACCCAGTACTTC. Amino acid sequence: CASSLALGTSGRRGSQETQYF.

The chain links TRBV30 to TRBJ1-2, with D uncertain. Trimming took 3 bases from V and 1 from J, leaving 12 bases between them. The CDR3 has 14 amino acids. The germline V gene has CDR1 GTSNPN and CDR2 SVGIG (reference sequence). CDR3 DNA sequence: TGTGCCTGGAGCGCGACACCAGTTAACTATGGCTACACCTTC. It specifies CAWSATPVNYGYTF.

The gene calls are TRBV6-5 and TRBJ2-7, with D possibly being TRBD1 (6 bases). The CDR3 covers 14 residues. Germline CDR1 is MNHEY and CDR2 is SVGAGI. V gave up 7 bases and J gave up 2 bases, with 15 bases separating them. The CDR3 sequence is CASTPGQDTYEQYF. The CDR3 DNA is TGTGCCAGCACCCCGGGACAAGATACCTACGAGCAGTACTTC.

This chain uses TRBV3-1 (or the pseudogene TRBV3-2) with TRBJ1-3; D is unclear. Trimming took off 1 base at V and 4 bases at J, with 8 bases between the two ends. CDR3 size: 14 residues. Germline-derived CDR1 and CDR2 are LGHDT and YNNKEL (reference sequence). The chain's CDR3 is CASSQGQKGNTIYF. The CDR3, as DNA: TGTGCCAGCAGCCAAGGGCAGAAAGGAAACACCATATATTTT.

This clone was counted only a few times. The chain joins TRBV5-6 to TRBJ1-2, with a possible D match to TRBD1 (5 bases). Germline CDR1 and CDR2: SGHDT and YYEEEE. V lost 3 bases, J lost 8 bases, and 17 bases lay in between. The CDR3 length is 14 residues. DNA for the CDR3: TGTGCCAGCAGCTGGATCGGGGCAGCGGGCGGCTACACCTTC. Its protein product is CASSWIGAAGGYTF.